A selection of T cell receptor beta chains follows, all from one sample in a study of cytomegalovirus exposure and HLA in healthy donors. Produced via immunoSEQ multiplex PCR; TCRdb's table is partial and in-frame only. The repertoire holds about 120,000 clones, with roughly 80% as singletons. Sequencing was performed on PBMCs. These receptors were taken from a man in his 60s in good health and CMV-seropositive. CDR3s include the opening cysteine and the closing phenylalanine or tryptophan. D genes are given only for firm matches. Clone sizes are given selectively: once, few, many, or a class where the clone is expanded.

TRBV30	TRBD1	TRBJ2-1	few	CAWSGTGAYNEQFF	TGTGCCTGGAGCGGGACAGGTGCCTACAATGAGCAGTTCTTC
TRBV5-1	NA	TRBJ1-4	few	CASSPGIGLSDEKLFF	TGCGCCAGCAGTCCTGGAATCGGACTGTCGGATGAAAAACTGTTTTTT
TRBV7-8	NA	TRBJ1-6	NA	CASSFPTFDKSPLHF	TGTGCCAGCAGCTTCCCCACCTTCGACAAATCACCCCTCCACTTT
TRBV11-2	TRBD2	TRBJ2-1	NA	CASCGSRNEQFF	TGTGCCAGCTGCGGGAGTCGGAATGAGCAGTTCTTC
TRBV25-1	TRBD1	TRBJ1-2	NA	CASSEYRAQGDGYTF	TGTGCCAGCAGTGAATATAGGGCGCAGGGGGATGGCTACACCTTC
TRBV11-3	NA	TRBJ2-3	few	CASSLGLAVLTDTQYF	TGTGCCAGCAGCTTAGGTTTAGCGGTACTCACAGATACGCAGTATTTT
TRBV27	NA	TRBJ1-6	NA	CASSPGYRSPLHF	TGTGCCAGCAGTCCGGGTTACCGATCACCCCTCCACTTT
TRBV6-5	TRBD1	TRBJ2-7	NA	CASSYDRAYEQYF	TGTGCCAGCAGTTACGACAGGGCCTACGAGCAGTACTTC
TRBV10-3	NA	TRBJ1-2	NA	CAISGLRGGDYGYTF	TGTGCCATCAGTGGCCTCCGGGGGGGGGACTATGGCTACACCTTC
TRBV28	TRBD1	TRBJ2-6	NA	CASSLSRGSSGANGLTF	TGTGCCAGCAGTTTGAGCAGGGGGAGCTCTGGGGCCAACGGCCTGACTTTC
TRBV27	TRBD1	TRBJ1-2	NA	CASRPGTGRVYGYTF	TGTGCCAGCAGACCGGGGACAGGGCGGGTCTATGGCTACACCTTC
TRBV9	NA	TRBJ1-1	NA	CASSATGMDTEAFF	TGTGCCAGCAGCGCGACAGGTATGGACACTGAAGCTTTCTTT
TRBV2	TRBD1	TRBJ1-4	NA	CASSLTGTGKEKLFF	TGTGCCAGCAGTCTGACCGGGACAGGGAAAGAAAAACTGTTTTTT
TRBV6-5	TRBD1	TRBJ1-1	NA	CASSPQGVGEAFF	TGTGCCAGCAGTCCCCAGGGGGTAGGTGAAGCTTTCTTT
TRBV6-1	NA	TRBJ2-5	NA	CASSESLRQSQYF	TGTGCCAGCAGTGAAAGTTTGCGGCAGTCCCAGTACTTC
TRBV7-9	NA	TRBJ1-2	few	CASSYQEAYGYTF	TGTGCCAGCAGCTATCAGGAGGCCTATGGCTACACCTTC
TRBV6-1	NA	TRBJ2-6	NA	CASSGQGFFGANVLTF	TGTGCCAGCAGTGGGCAGGGCTTCTTCGGGGCCAACGTCCTGACTTTC